The 26 T cell receptor beta chains listed next were all sequenced from one sample in a study of T-cell memory formation after mild COVID-19. TCRdb reprocessed the 5' RACE reads via MiXCR and lists one record per CDR3 protein. The data contain roughly 340,000 distinct CDR3 sequences, 20% to 25% of them singletons. The specimen was PBMCs or a T cell subset sorted from them (not recorded which). The receptors stem from a man between 18 and 35 years old who had mild COVID-19 (a few samples of this study predate the infection). Cell type and time point are not known.

The V gene is TRBV9, the J gene TRBJ2-1, with D hard to call. Germline-derived CDR1 and CDR2 are SGDLS and YYNGEE. Trimming removed 0 bases from V and 8 bases from J, with 12 bases in between. The CDR3 spans 14 residues. CDR3 protein: CASSVVDSRDEQFF. The CDR3 region has the DNA TGTGCCAGCAGCGTAGTCGATAGTAGGGATGAGCAGTTCTTC.

The chain recombines TRBV11-2 with TRBJ2-1, with 16 bases identical to TRBD2. In germline, CDR1 is SGHAT, CDR2 FQNNGV. This CDR3 contains 16 residues. With V trimmed by 5 bases and J by 8 bases, 6 bases remained unmatched. The CDR3 bases are TGTGCCAGCAGCCCGGGACTAGCGGGGGGGCCGCATGAGCAGTTCTTC. It codes for CASSPGLAGGPHEQFF. Supplemented by reference TRBV11-2 and TRBJ2-1, the full variable domain reads EAGVAQSPRYKIIEKRQSVAFWCNPISGHATLYWYQQILGQGPKLLIQFQNNGVVDDSQLPKDRFSAERLKGVDSTLKIQPAKLEDSAVYLCASSPGLAGGPHEQFFGPGTRLTVL.

This clonotype appeared many times. This chain uses TRBV4-1 with TRBJ2-2, with 9 bases aligning to TRBD2. CDR1 MGHRA and CDR2 YSYEKL come from the germline V gene. V lost 1 base to trimming and J lost 5 bases; unmatched junction nucleotides: 2. This CDR3 contains 15 residues. The CDR3 DNA reads as TGCGCCAGCAGCCAAGTGGCGGGGGGGACCGGGGAGCTGTTTTTT. Encoded protein: CASSQVAGGTGELFF.

This clonotype was observed at least ten times. V and J are TRBV7-3 and TRBJ1-6; D unresolved. CDR1 and CDR2 from the germline V gene are SGHTA and FQGTGA. The CDR3 totals 13 residues. Trimming left V 2 bases short and J 8 bases short, with 7 bases between. The CDR3: CASSLYKDSPLHF. DNA of the CDR3: TGTGCCAGCAGCTTATATAAAGATTCACCCCTCCACTTT. The full variable domain, in which reference TRBV7-3 and TRBJ1-6 provide the parts outside the CDR3, is GAGVSQTPSNKVTEKGKYVELRCDPISGHTALYWYRQSLGQGPEFLIYFQGTGAADDSGLPNDRFFAVRPEGSVSTLKIQRTERGDSAVYLCASSLYKDSPLHFGNGTRLTVT.

V usage is TRBV9 and J usage is TRBJ2-5, with D perhaps TRBD2 (6 bases). CDR1 SGDLS and CDR2 YYNGEE come from the germline V gene. Trimming shortened V by 3 bases and J by 5 bases, and 11 bases separated the two germline ends. This CDR3 is 13 amino acids long. The CDR3 here is CASSAGLGETQYF. CDR3 in DNA: TGTGCCAGCAGCGCGGGACTTGGTGAGACCCAGTACTTC.

The J gene is TRBJ1-2, the V gene TRBV7-2; no clear D. The CDR3 consists of 13 residues. V lost 3 bases and J 6 bases, leaving 11 bases between the germline ends. Germline V gives CDR1 SGHTA, CDR2 FQGNSA. The CDR3 bases are TGTGCCAGCAGCTTGGGCCGGATCAATGGCTACACCTTC. Protein sequence: CASSLGRINGYTF.

This clonotype was found many times. The chain links TRBV29-1 to TRBJ2-3; 9 bases line up with TRBD1. The germline V gene has CDR1 SQVTM and CDR2 ANQGSEA. The CDR3 runs 14 residues. J lost 6 bases, V lost 6 bases, and 10 bases had no gene match. The CDR3 loop is CSVETGTGKDTQYF. The CDR3 DNA reads as TGCAGCGTGGAAACCGGGACAGGGAAGGATACGCAGTATTTT.

This clonotype was detected a few times. CDR3 sequence reads: CASSLNMETDTQYF. The CDR3 coding sequence is TGTGCCAGCAGCTTAAATATGGAGACAGATACGCAGTATTTT. This chain connects TRBV7-2 to TRBJ2-3; D gene uncertain. Per the germline V gene, CDR1 is SGHTA and CDR2 is FQGNSA. With 2 bases removed from V and 3 bases from J, the gap between germline ends came to 9 bases. There are 14 residues in the CDR3.

V is TRBV11-1 and J is TRBJ2-3; 7 nucleotides agree with TRBD1. Trimming at V came to 7 bases and at J to 2 bases, leaving 9 bases not matched to a gene. This CDR3 contains 15 residues. Germline V gene data show CDR1 as SGHAT and CDR2 as FQDESV (reference sequence). This chain's CDR3 is CASTPRGSYTDTQYF. CDR3 in DNA: TGTGCCAGCACCCCCAGGGGGTCTTACACAGATACGCAGTATTTT.

This chain links TRBV20-1 with TRBJ1-5, with 8 bases that match TRBD1. J lost 2 bases, V lost 0 bases, and 3 bases had no gene match. The CDR3 spans 15 residues. Germline V gene data show CDR1 as DFQATT and CDR2 as SNEGSKA (reference sequence). The CDR3 sequence: CSARDWGQGNQPQHF. The CDR3 nucleotides are TGCAGTGCTAGAGATTGGGGACAGGGCAATCAGCCCCAGCATTTT.

This clonotype was detected a few times. The chain employs TRBV28 and TRBJ1-2; no clear D. Trimming removed 7 bases from V and 6 bases from J, with 12 bases in between. CDR3 length: 12 amino acids. CDR1 MDHEN and CDR2 SYDVKM come from the germline V gene. The CDR3 protein is CASTSSPNGYTF. CDR3 nucleotides: TGTGCCAGCACGTCCTCACCGAATGGCTACACCTTC.

This clonotype was counted only a few times. The J gene is TRBJ1-1, the V gene TRBV5-4, with 10 bases identical to TRBD1. CDR3 length: 15 amino acids. With 0 bases clipped from V and 6 bases from J, the junction kept 5 bases outside the gene matches. CDR1 SGHNT and CDR2 YYREEE come from the germline V gene (reference sequence). For the CDR3, the DNA is TGTGCCAGCAGCTTGGCGGGGACAGGGGCCCCTGAAGCTTTCTTT. It codes for CASSLAGTGAPEAFF.

The chain employs TRBV7-9 and TRBJ2-5, with D perhaps TRBD1 or TRBD2 (5 bases each). The CDR3 consists of 18 residues. Trimming cost V 1 base and J 4 bases, with 22 bases left between them. The germline V gene encodes CDR1 SEHNR and CDR2 FQNEAQ (reference sequence). The CDR3 DNA sequence: TGTGCCAGCAGCTTAGATAGGCTGGACGGAGGTAGGGGAGAGACCCAGTACTTC. Translation: CASSLDRLDGGRGETQYF.

The chain links TRBV7-6 to TRBJ2-3; D call uncertain. Germline CDR1 is SGHVS and CDR2 is FNYEAQ. There are 16 residues in the CDR3. Trimming stripped 4 bases from V and 0 bases from J, with 14 bases between. The CDR3 bases are TGTGCCAGCAGCTCCCCCTGGAGTCCTAGCACAGATACGCAGTATTTT. Protein: CASSSPWSPSTDTQYF. Looking up the rest from reference TRBV7-6 and TRBJ2-3 gives the full variable domain: GAGVSQSPRYKVTKRGQDVALRCDPISGHVSLYWYRQALGQGPEFLTYFNYEAQQDKSGLPNDRFSAERPEGSISTLTIQRTEQRDSAMYRCASSSPWSPSTDTQYFGPGTRLTVL.

This chain connects TRBV20-1 to TRBJ1-5; the D is unclear. V lost 6 bases and J 6 bases, leaving 18 bases between the germline ends. This CDR3 has 14 residues. Germline V lookup: CDR1 DFQATT, CDR2 SNEGSKA (reference sequence). The CDR3 DNA sequence: TGCAGTGCCAAACCCTCGGGGATAGGTCAGCCCCAGCATTTT. It translates to CSAKPSGIGQPQHF.

Notes on this clonotype: A junction end diverges from the germline sequence, so it may reflect a read error. The chain recombines TRBV24-1 with TRBJ2-1; D gene uncertain. Germline CDR1 KGHDR, CDR2 SFDVKD. CDR3 length: 12 residues. The CDR3 DNA follows: TGTGCCACCAGGGATTGGGTGGGCGAGCAGTTCTTC. This sequence encodes CATRDWVGEQFF.

A note on this clonotype: The limits of the CDR3 on the DNA are not certain, so only TCRdb's listed CDR3 is given. The chain recombines TRBV2 with TRBJ2-4; TRBD1, the table's D call, was not compared with the DNA. Germline loops: CDR1 SNHLY, CDR2 FYNNEI. The CDR3 spans 13 amino acids, including both terminal residues. CDR3: CASSALSGPIQYF.

The CDR3 DNA follows: TGTGCCAGCAGCGTATTAGCAGGCGAGACCCAGTACTTC. This encodes CASSVLAGETQYF. This chain connects TRBV9 to TRBJ2-5; D gene ambiguous. V was clipped by 1 base and J by 5 bases, with 9 bases between them. There are 13 residues in the CDR3. Germline V CDR1 and CDR2: SGDLS, YYNGEE.

This clonotype was picked up many times. The genes are TRBV7-8 and TRBJ2-7, with D possibly TRBD1 on 6 matching bases. The germline gives CDR1 SGHVS, CDR2 FQNEAQ. V lost 5 bases and J lost 3, with 11 bases in between. CDR3 length: 13 residues. CDR3 residues: CASSLDSLYEQYV. The CDR3 DNA reads as TGTGCCAGCAGCCTGGACAGCCTCTACGAGCAGTACGTC.

This clonotype was seen only a few times. The gene calls are TRBV6-5 and TRBJ2-7; D assignment may be TRBD1 or TRBD2 (5 bases each). The V gene lost 7 bases and the J gene lost 6 bases, with 16 bases spanning the gap. CDR1 MNHEY and CDR2 SVGAGI come from the germline V gene. This CDR3 comprises 13 residues. CDR3 sequence reads: CASIYGTSSEQYV. The CDR3 DNA is TGTGCCAGCATCTACGGGACGAGCTCCGAGCAGTACGTC.

This clonotype was detected a few times. This rearrangement joins TRBV4-3 to TRBJ1-2; tentative D call: TRBD1 (5 bases). The CDR3 totals 16 residues. The V end lost 0 bases, the J end lost 4 bases, and 15 bases lay between the germline ends. CDR1 is LGHNA, CDR2 YSLEER, per germline. CDR3 sequence: CASSQEGERGFYGYTF. CDR3 nucleotide sequence: TGCGCCAGCAGCCAAGAAGGGGAGCGGGGATTCTATGGCTACACCTTC.

The chain carries TRBV7-9 and TRBJ1-2, with D perhaps TRBD1 (5 bases). V was pared by 8 bases and J by 4 bases, with 11 bases between. The CDR3 is 12 residues long. Germline V lookup: CDR1 SEHNR, CDR2 FQNEAQ (reference sequence). The CDR3 spells CASRRDLYGYTF. The DNA of the CDR3 is TGTGCCAGCCGACGGGACCTCTATGGCTACACCTTC. The whole variable domain, remainder taken from reference TRBV7-9 and TRBJ1-2, is DTGVSQNPRHKITKRGQNVTFRCDPISEHNRLYWYRQTLGQGPEFLTYFQNEAQLEKSRLLSDRFSAERPKGSFSTLEIQRTEQGDSAMYLCASRRDLYGYTFGSGTRLTVV.

This chain connects TRBV4-2 to TRBJ1-1; D is perhaps TRBD1 (6 bases). V lost 4 bases, J lost 6 bases, and 18 bases lay in between. CDR3 length: 15 residues. CDR1 is LGHNA, CDR2 YNFKEQ, per germline. CDR3 residues: CASSLYRDTGAEAFF. The CDR3 DNA follows: TGTGCCAGCAGCCTATACCGGGACACGGGGGCTGAAGCTTTCTTT.

This clonotype has ten or more counts. The rearrangement joins TRBV4-1 to TRBJ2-3, with a possible D match to TRBD1 (6 bases). CDR3 length: 14 residues. The germline V gene encodes CDR1 MGHRA and CDR2 YSYEKL. Trimming shortened V by 5 bases and J by 5 bases, and 14 bases separated the two germline ends. The CDR3 DNA reads TGCGCCAGCAGCTACTCGCAAGGGGGAGATACGCAGTATTTT. Its protein product is CASSYSQGGDTQYF.

The J gene is TRBJ1-2, the V gene TRBV6-5, with unresolved D. Per germline, CDR1 MNHEY and CDR2 SVGAGI. V lost 4 bases and J 8 bases, leaving 11 bases between the germline ends. CDR3 length equals 12 residues. CDR3 in DNA: TGTGCCAGCAGTTCTACCGCCGGGGGCTACACCTTC. It is translated as CASSSTAGGYTF.

This clonotype was seen a handful of times. V and J are TRBV7-8 and TRBJ1-1; D is possibly TRBD1 (5 bases). Germline assignment: CDR1 SGHVS and CDR2 FQNEAQ. The CDR3 has 16 amino acids. V lost 2 bases to trimming and J lost 0 bases, with 13 bases between them. The CDR3 loop is CASSLRGGGMNTEAFF. The CDR3 region has the DNA TGTGCCAGCAGCTTAAGGGGAGGAGGGATGAACACTGAAGCTTTCTTT.